A selection of T cell receptor beta chains follows, all from one sample in a study of spatial heterogeneity in lung cancer. TCRdb processed the 5' RACE reads anew with MiXCR; each CDR3 protein has one entry. The table lists 110,000 or so distinct CDR3 sequences, 11% of them singletons, with around 24% in the top ten. The starting material was PBMCs, obtained at follow-up. The receptor source for this set is a female donor with early-stage non-small cell lung cancer. Each CDR3 is given with its conserved first and last residue. Each record gives: D gene, clone size, J gene, V gene, CDR3 protein, CDR3 DNA. The D gene is left open where the match is weak. Not every row has a clone size; where given, it reads once, few, many or a size class.

>NA|few|TRBJ1-5|TRBV29-1
CSVLGGYNQPQHF
TGCAGCGTCTTAGGGGGGTACAATCAGCCCCAGCATTTT
>NA|many|TRBJ2-1|TRBV7-9
CASSKSSWADWAFF
TGTGCCAGCAGTAAAAGTTCTTGGGCAGACTGGGCGTTCTTC
>TRBD1|many|TRBJ1-6|TRBV12-3/TRBV12-4
CASSLGQGKNSPLHF
TGTGCCAGCAGTTTGGGACAGGGGAAGAATTCACCCCTCCACTTT
>TRBD1|NA|TRBJ2-1|TRBV12-3/TRBV12-4
CASTDRVPGNNEQFF
TGTGCCAGTACTGACAGGGTGCCGGGTAACAATGAGCAGTTCTTC
>NA|many|TRBJ2-7|TRBV10-3
CAISERLDYEQYF
TGTGCCATCAGTGAGCGGCTAGACTACGAGCAGTACTTC
>NA|few|TRBJ1-1|TRBV5-1
CASSLGVPTGTEAFF
TGCGCCAGCAGCTTGGGAGTCCCCACGGGCACTGAAGCTTTCTTT
>NA|few|TRBJ1-5|TRBV6-2/TRBV6-3
CASSYGGVPNQPQHF
TGTGCCAGCAGTTACGGAGGGGTACCTAATCAGCCCCAGCATTTT
>NA|many|TRBJ1-5|TRBV18
CASSPRDGGSSNQPQHF
TGTGCCAGCTCACCACGGGACGGGGGATCCAGCAATCAGCCCCAGCATTTT
>NA|many|TRBJ2-6|TRBV13
CASSLGLRGSGANVLTF
TGTGCCAGCAGCTTAGGCCTGAGGGGGTCCGGGGCCAACGTCCTGACTTTC
>TRBD2|many|TRBJ2-1|TRBV7-3
CASSSPLSGRRLNEQFF
TGTGCCAGCAGCTCTCCGCTTAGCGGGCGAAGACTCAATGAGCAGTTCTTC
>NA|few|TRBJ1-2|TRBV28
CASSTRGTYGYTF
TGTGCCAGCAGTACGCGAGGGACTTATGGCTACACCTTC
>TRBD1|NA|TRBJ1-2|TRBV9
CASSPGTGYGYTF
TGTGCCAGCAGCCCCGGGACAGGCTATGGCTACACCTTC
>TRBD2|NA|TRBJ2-1|TRBV18
CASSPLGLDGYNEQFF
TGTGCCAGCTCACCGCTCGGACTAGATGGCTACAATGAGCAGTTCTTC
>NA|NA|TRBJ1-2|TRBV20-1
CSARDSGNGYTF
TGCAGTGCTAGAGATTCAGGCAACGGCTACACCTTC
>NA|NA|TRBJ1-5|TRBV29-1
CSVVQVQGPQHF
TGCAGCGTTGTACAGGTCCAAGGGCCCCAGCATTTT
>TRBD1|many|TRBJ1-5|TRBV4-3
CASSQNWGQGVQPQHF
TGCGCCAGCAGCCAAAACTGGGGACAGGGAGTTCAGCCCCAGCATTTT
>NA|NA|TRBJ1-5|TRBV7-6
CASSLVHGLNQPQHF
TGTGCCAGCAGCTTAGTACACGGACTCAATCAGCCCCAGCATTTT
>NA|NA|TRBJ2-7|TRBV10-1
CASSDFGGYYEQYF
TGCGCCAGCAGTGATTTTGGCGGCTACTACGAGCAGTACTTC
>NA|NA|TRBJ1-1|TRBV4-1
CASSQAFQGMNTEAFF
TGCGCCAGCAGCCAAGCCTTCCAGGGTATGAACACTGAAGCTTTCTTT
>NA|few|TRBJ2-4|TRBV28
CASSLRGAGTNIQYF
TGTGCCAGCAGTTTAAGGGGTGCGGGGACAAACATTCAGTACTTC
>NA|few|TRBJ1-5|TRBV7-6
CASSLAPGLQDQPQHF
TGTGCCAGCAGCTTAGCGCCGGGGCTTCAGGATCAGCCCCAGCATTTT
>NA|many|TRBJ2-5|TRBV10-3
CAIDRAFRGPRETQYF
TGTGCCATCGATAGAGCATTTCGGGGGCCCCGAGAGACCCAGTACTTC
>TRBD2|NA|TRBJ2-3|TRBV4-2
CASSRFSGSTDTQYF
TGTGCCAGCAGCCGATTTAGCGGGAGCACAGATACGCAGTATTTT
>NA|NA|TRBJ2-1|TRBV29-1
CSVGAGMSSYNEQFF
TGCAGCGTTGGTGCCGGTATGAGCTCCTACAATGAGCAGTTCTTC
>TRBD1|NA|TRBJ2-3|TRBV7-3
CASSLRGQGGTDTQYF
TGTGCCAGCAGCTTACGAGGACAGGGCGGCACAGATACGCAGTATTTT
>TRBD2|NA|TRBJ2-1|TRBV5-1
CASRKTSGSRNEQFF
TGCGCCAGCCGAAAGACTAGCGGGAGTCGTAATGAGCAGTTCTTC
>NA|few|TRBJ1-2|TRBV12-3/TRBV12-4
CASSPRVGGYTF
TGTGCCAGCAGCCCTAGGGTAGGCGGCTACACCTTC
>TRBD1|many|TRBJ2-4|TRBV11-3
CASSLRGLENIQYF
TGTGCCAGCAGCCTCAGGGGGCTCGAAAACATTCAGTACTTC
>NA|NA|TRBJ2-3|TRBV20-1
CSARDWGTSTDTQYF
TGCAGTGCTAGAGATTGGGGTACTAGCACAGATACGCAGTATTTT
>NA|few|TRBJ2-6|TRBV5-1
CASSSRSDSSGANVLTF
TGCGCCAGCAGCTCCCGATCAGATAGCTCTGGGGCCAACGTCCTGACTTTC